This passage covers 26 T cell receptor beta chains from one sample sequenced in a study of T-cell memory formation after mild COVID-19. From the 5' RACE reads, TCRdb called clonotypes with MiXCR, one entry per CDR3 protein. The table shows around 300,000 distinct CDR3 sequences, with more than 15% occurring only once. Sequencing was carried out using PBMCs or a T cell subset sorted from them (not recorded which). The receptors come from a man aged 18 to 30 who had mild COVID-19 (a few samples of this study predate the infection). Cell type and time point are not known.

In its sample, this clonotype was seen a few times. The chain links TRBV6-6 to TRBJ1-2; TRBD1 might be the D (6 bases). There are 19 residues in the CDR3. Germline CDR1 reads MNHNY; CDR2 reads SVGAGI (reference sequence). V dropped 4 bases and J dropped 5 bases, with 29 bases sitting between them. The CDR3 protein is CASSWSSGTRSLSGYGYTF. In DNA, the CDR3 is TGTGCCAGCAGTTGGTCGTCCGGGACACGCTCATTATCAGGGTATGGCTACACCTTC.

This clonotype was observed a few times. The V gene is TRBV11-2, the J gene TRBJ2-7, with D perhaps TRBD1 (6 bases). The ends were cut back, 3 bases at V and 4 bases at J, with 13 bases in the middle. This CDR3 is 14 amino acids long. Germline CDR1 is SGHAT and CDR2 is FQNNGV. CDR3 nucleotides: TGTGCCAGCAGCTTGGGGGCGACACGTTACGAGCAGTACGTC. Translation: CASSLGATRYEQYV.

The chain combines TRBV7-2 with TRBJ1-3; unclear D gene. This CDR3 is 13 amino acids long. The germline V gene has CDR1 SGHTA and CDR2 FQGNSA. V was trimmed by 6 bases and J by 7 bases, leaving 13 bases between them. DNA of the CDR3: TGTGCCAGCAGGGTGACGGGTGGGAACACCATATATTTT. Encoded protein: CASRVTGGNTIYF. Drawing the rest from reference TRBV7-2 and TRBJ1-3, the complete variable domain is GAGVSQSPSNKVTEKGKDVELRCDPISGHTALYWYRQSLGQGLEFLIYFQGNSAPDKSGLPSDRFSAERTGGSVSTLTIQRTQQEDSAVYLCASRVTGGNTIYFGEGSWLTVV.

The table lists this clonotype with a few counts. The J gene is TRBJ2-4, the V gene TRBV7-2; 7 nucleotides align to TRBD2. The CDR3 contains 17 residues. The germline gives CDR1 SGHTA, CDR2 FQGNSA. V trimming: 1 base; J trimming: 5 bases; junction bases outside the gene matches: 11. CDR3 sequence: CASSLGVNRDYQNIQYF. The CDR3 DNA reads as TGTGCCAGCAGCTTAGGCGTAAACCGGGACTACCAAAACATTCAGTACTTC.

The rearrangement uses TRBV7-9 and TRBJ2-7, with D perhaps TRBD2 (7 bases). V was clipped by 5 bases and J by 3 bases, with 17 bases between them. Germline V gene lookup returns CDR1 SEHNR and CDR2 FQNEAQ (reference sequence). The CDR3 contains 15 residues. The CDR3 nucleotides read TGTGCCAGCAGCGCGGGGGACGGGGGCCGCTACGAGCAGTACTTC. Its translation: CASSAGDGGRYEQYF.

This clonotype was counted between two and nine times. V usage is TRBV9 and J usage is TRBJ1-2; 11 nucleotides agree with TRBD1. The germline V gene encodes CDR1 SGDLS and CDR2 YYNGEE. The length of the CDR3 is 15 residues. The junction had 4 bases not matched to a gene; V was cut back by 3 bases and J by 3 bases. The DNA of the CDR3 is TGTGCCAGCAGCGGATGGGACAGGGGGTACTATGGCTACACCTTC. This codes for CASSGWDRGYYGYTF. The full variable domain, rest sourced from reference TRBV9 and TRBJ1-2, is DSGVTQTPKHLITATGQRVTLRCSPRSGDLSVYWYQQSLDQGLQFLIQYYNGEERAKGNILERFSAQQFPDLHSELNLSSLELGDSALYFCASSGWDRGYYGYTFGSGTRLTVV.

The chain employs TRBV7-9 and TRBJ2-1, with D perhaps given as TRBD1 or TRBD2 (5 bases each). V was clipped by 0 bases and J by 7 bases, with 13 bases between them. Germline V gene sequence: CDR1 SEHNR, CDR2 FQNEAQ (reference sequence). The CDR3 loop spans 15 amino acids. The CDR3 bases are TGTGCCAGCAGCTTAGCTCGGGACGCTACAAATGAGCAGTTCTTC. Translated: CASSLARDATNEQFF.

The chain has TRBV12-3 or TRBV12-4 and TRBJ1-1; D perhaps matches TRBD1 (5 bases). The V end was cut by 7 bases, the J end by 2 bases, with 11 bases between. The CDR3 is 13 residues long. The CDR3 region is CASNPTENTEAFF. Written as DNA, the CDR3 is TGTGCCAGCAACCCGACAGAAAACACTGAAGCTTTCTTT.

The chain employs TRBV5-6 and TRBJ1-2, with D unresolved. Germline CDR1 SGHDT, CDR2 YYEEEE. Trimming cost V 1 base and J 3 bases, with 7 bases left between them. The CDR3 has 13 amino acids. The CDR3 is CASSLRWDYGYTF. The CDR3 region has the DNA TGTGCCAGCAGCTTGAGATGGGACTATGGCTACACCTTC.

This clonotype has a handful of counts. This sequence joins TRBV20-1 and TRBJ2-1; the match to TRBD2 covers 7 bases. Germline CDR1 reads DFQATT; CDR2 reads SNEGSKA (reference sequence). The CDR3 has 13 residues. V gave up 6 bases and J gave up 4 bases; unmatched junction bases: 6. The CDR3 DNA follows: TGCAGTGCACCCGGGACTAAGTACAATGAGCAGTTCTTC. It is translated as CSAPGTKYNEQFF.

This rearrangement joins TRBV5-1 to TRBJ2-2; D possibly corresponds to TRBD1 (6 bases). The CDR3 is 16 residues long. The V and J ends lost 4 bases and 5 bases respectively, with 18 bases between them. CDR1 and CDR2 (germline): SGHRS, YFSETQ. The CDR3 is CASSQIQGDGTGELFF. CDR3 coding DNA: TGCGCCAGCAGCCAAATACAGGGAGACGGTACCGGGGAGCTGTTTTTT.

V gene TRBV29-1 combines with J gene TRBJ2-1; TRBD1 aligns across 8 bases. The ends lost 4 bases at V and 6 bases at J; junction bases unmatched: 8. CDR3 length equals 14 residues. CDR1 and CDR2 from the germline V gene are SQVTM and ANQGSEA. The CDR3 DNA follows: TGCAGCGTTGCCCCCCTTGACAGGGGCAATGAGCAGTTCTTC. Translated: CSVAPLDRGNEQFF.

There are a few counts of this clonotype. The V call is TRBV7-2, the J call TRBJ2-4; D not resolved. The germline V and J ends were trimmed by 5 bases and 13 bases, with 12 bases remaining between them. Germline V gives CDR1 SGHTA, CDR2 FQGNSA. CDR3 length: 11 residues. As DNA, the CDR3 is TGTGCCAGCAGCAGTAGACACTTGCAGTACTTC. Protein: CASSSRHLQYF.

This clonotype was seen many times. The chain uses TRBV3-1 and TRBJ2-5, with unresolved D. Germline V gene data show CDR1 as LGHDT and CDR2 as YNNKEL (reference sequence). Trimming stripped 3 bases from V and 2 bases from J, with 7 bases between. The CDR3 length is 13 residues. The CDR3 sequence: CASSHLEQETQYF. The CDR3 bases are TGTGCCAGCAGCCATTTAGAGCAAGAGACCCAGTACTTC.

J is TRBJ2-2 and V is TRBV20-1, with D uncertain. V was trimmed by 7 bases and J by 0 bases, leaving 9 bases between them. The germline V gene encodes CDR1 DFQATT and CDR2 SNEGSKA (reference sequence). This CDR3 contains 13 residues. CDR3 sequence (DNA): TGCAGTGGGGTCCCCGCGAACACCGGGGAGCTGTTTTTT. It yields the protein CSGVPANTGELFF.

This clonotype has more than one count but fewer than ten. This rearrangement joins TRBV7-8 to TRBJ2-7, with no clear D. Germline CDR1 and CDR2: SGHVS and FQNEAQ. V was cut by 1 base and J by 4 bases, with 11 bases left in between. The length of the CDR3 is 14 residues. The DNA for the CDR3 is TGTGCCAGCAGCTTAGGGCTCGGCGCTTACGAGCAGTACGTC. It yields the protein CASSLGLGAYEQYV.

The chain's CDR3 is CASSQGGSRAFF. CDR3 DNA: TGTGCCAGCAGCCAAGGAGGGTCCCGGGCTTTCTTT. J is TRBJ1-1 and V is TRBV3-1; D gene ambiguous. Trimming stripped 1 base from V and 11 bases from J, with 11 bases between. Germline CDR1 is LGHDT and CDR2 is YNNKEL (reference sequence). This CDR3 has 12 amino acids. Full variable domain (remainder filled in from reference TRBV3-1 and TRBJ1-1): DTAVSQTPKYLVTQMGNDKSIKCEQNLGHDTMYWYKQDSKKFLKIMFSYNNKELIINETVPNRFSPKSPDKAHLNLHINSLELGDSAVYFCASSQGGSRAFFGQGTRLTVV.

This clonotype was counted at least ten times. The V gene is TRBV12-3 or TRBV12-4, the J gene TRBJ1-5; D is possibly TRBD1 (5 bases). The CDR3 totals 14 residues. With 5 bases removed from V and 2 bases from J, the gap between germline ends came to 10 bases. CDR3 sequence: CASSPAGGNQPQHF. DNA of the CDR3: TGTGCCAGCAGTCCCGCGGGGGGCAATCAGCCCCAGCATTTT.

This clonotype was seen a few times. The chain is built from TRBV7-6 and TRBJ1-1; D might be TRBD1 (5 bases). The CDR3 spans 16 residues. CDR1 and CDR2 from the germline V gene are SGHVS and FNYEAQ. Trimming pared 0 bases from V and 3 bases from J, leaving 14 bases between. CDR3 in amino acids: CASSLASGWGDTEAFF. CDR3 nucleotides: TGTGCCAGCAGCTTAGCGTCCGGGTGGGGGGACACTGAAGCTTTCTTT.

The chain joins TRBV7-9 to TRBJ1-1, with a possible D match to TRBD1 (6 bases). CDR3 length: 13 amino acids. V was pared by 2 bases and J by 4 bases, with 8 bases between. Germline values: CDR1 SEHNR, CDR2 FQNEAQ (reference sequence). The DNA for the CDR3 is TGTGCCAGCAGCTTATCAGGGGCCACTGAAGCTTTCTTT. Its protein is CASSLSGATEAFF.

The chain uses TRBV20-1 and TRBJ2-7; 7 bases are shared with TRBD2. The trim removed 6 bases at V and 0 bases at J, leaving 5 bases unmatched. The germline CDR1 and CDR2 sequences are DFQATT and SNEGSKA (reference sequence). The CDR3 spans 13 residues. The CDR3 protein is CSAAGDSSYEQYF. The CDR3 DNA is TGCAGTGCCGCGGGGGACTCCTCCTACGAGCAGTACTTC.

The V call is TRBV12-3 or TRBV12-4, the J call TRBJ1-1; a weak D match, TRBD1 (6 bases). This CDR3 comprises 13 residues. V lost 7 bases, J lost 7 bases, and 16 bases lay in between. The CDR3 DNA reads as TGTGCCAGCACCGGGGGCGGCAAAGATGAAGCTTTCTTT. It codes for CASTGGGKDEAFF.

This clonotype appeared a few times. The V gene is TRBV25-1, the J gene TRBJ2-5, with D tentatively TRBD2 (6 bases). Germline CDR1 reads MGHDK; CDR2 reads SYGVNS. The CDR3 totals 16 residues. Trimming stripped 4 bases from V and 7 bases from J, with 22 bases between. This CDR3 reads CASSASGGPTKGTQYF. As DNA, the CDR3 is TGTGCCAGCAGTGCGTCCGGGGGACCAACTAAGGGGACCCAGTACTTC. The entire variable domain, with the rest obtained from reference TRBV25-1 and TRBJ2-5, is as follows: EADIYQTPRYLVIGTGKKITLECSQTMGHDKMYWYQQDPGMELHLIHYSYGVNSTEKGDLSSESTVSRIRTEHFPLTLESARPSHTSQYLCASSASGGPTKGTQYFGPGTRLLVL.

The J gene is TRBJ2-7, the V gene TRBV5-1; TRBD2 matches 8 bases. The V segment lost 6 bases and the J segment 3 bases; nucleotides outside the gene matches: 5. The CDR3 covers 13 residues. Germline V lookup: CDR1 SGHRS, CDR2 YFSETQ. The CDR3 sequence is CASTAGGGYEQYF. The CDR3 nucleotides are TGCGCCAGCACGGCGGGGGGAGGCTACGAGCAGTACTTC. Full variable domain (outside the CDR3, taken from reference TRBV5-1 and TRBJ2-7): KAGVTQTPRYLIKTRGQQVTLSCSPISGHRSVSWYQQTPGQGLQFLFEYFSETQRNKGNFPGRFSGRQFSNSRSEMNVSTLELGDSALYLCASTAGGGYEQYFGPGTRLTVT.

There are many counts of this clonotype. CDR3 protein: CASSFKAGGSYEQYV. In DNA, the CDR3 is TGTGCCAGCAGTTTTAAGGCCGGGGGATCCTACGAGCAGTACGTC. The chain joins TRBV27 to TRBJ2-7; a weak D match, TRBD2 (6 bases). The CDR3 is 15 amino acids. The V gene lost 3 bases and the J gene lost 1 base, with 13 bases spanning the gap. CDR1 and CDR2 (germline): MNHEY, SMNVEV (reference sequence).

This clonotype was observed a few times. The chain uses TRBV5-1 and TRBJ2-3; a possible D gene is TRBD1 (6 bases). V lost 4 bases and J lost 4, with 16 bases in between. There are 15 residues in the CDR3. Germline values: CDR1 SGHRS, CDR2 YFSETQ. Written as DNA, the CDR3 is TGCGCCAGCAGCCAAGGGACACCCATCTCAGATACGCAGTATTTT. Encoded protein: CASSQGTPISDTQYF.